These 30 T cell receptor beta chains came from one sample sequenced in a study of T cell responses to AZD1222 COVID-19 vaccine. Using immunoSEQ multiplex PCR, the repertoire was profiled, and TCRdb retains in-frame clones only, with some absent. Of some 110,000 clones listed, over 90% are singletons. Source: peripheral blood, taken on day 0 of AZD1222 vaccination. The receptors stem from an adult in good health.

This clone was seen just once. The rearrangement links TRBV30 to TRBJ1-3; D is undetermined. V lost 4 bases and J 0 bases, leaving 10 bases between the germline ends. The CDR3 covers 14 residues. Germline V lookup: CDR1 GTSNPN, CDR2 SVGIG (reference sequence). The CDR3 reads CAWTPGPSGNTIYF. In DNA, the CDR3 is TGTGCCTGGACCCCTGGGCCCTCTGGAAACACCATATATTTT.

The chain joins TRBV28 to TRBJ2-7; 11 bases agree with TRBD2. Trimming cost V 6 bases and J 1 base; bases outside gene matches: 5. Looked up from germline, CDR1 is MDHEN and CDR2 is SYDVKM. The CDR3 is 15 amino acids. The CDR3 here is CASSYRLAGSYEQYF. In DNA form, the CDR3 reads TGTGCCAGCAGCTATAGACTAGCGGGGTCCTACGAGCAGTACTTC.

This chain joins TRBV7-6 and TRBJ2-2; 7 nucleotides agree with TRBD2. CDR1 is SGHVS, CDR2 FNYEAQ, per germline. This CDR3 has 16 amino acids. Trimming cost V 0 bases and J 5 bases; bases outside gene matches: 6. The CDR3 spells CASSLADWEGTGELFF. CDR3 nucleotides: TGTGCCAGCAGCTTAGCCGATTGGGAGGGAACCGGGGAGCTGTTTTTT.

The chain combines TRBV29-1 with TRBJ1-3; D is unclear. The CDR3 has 13 amino acids. The germline V gene encodes CDR1 SQVTM and CDR2 ANQGSEA. Trimming removed 1 base from V and 9 bases from J, with 13 bases in between. The CDR3 DNA reads TGCAGCGTTGAAGCGGCGGCCGGAGGCACCATATATTTT. It codes for CSVEAAAGGTIYF. Full variable domain (missing parts from reference TRBV29-1 and TRBJ1-3): SAVISQKPSRDICQRGTSLTIQCQVDSQVTMMFWYRQQPGQSLTLIATANQGSEATYESGFVIDKFPISRPNLTFSTLTVSNMSPEDSSIYLCSVEAAAGGTIYFGEGSWLTVV.

The chain is built from TRBV18 and TRBJ2-2, with D perhaps TRBD1 (7 bases). The germline CDR1 and CDR2 sequences are KGHSH and LQKENI. CDR3 size: 17 residues. V was shortened by 3 bases and J by 1 base, with 15 bases between the two germline ends. In nucleotides, the CDR3 is TGTGCCAGCTCACCTACCGGGGGACAGTTGAACACCGGGGAGCTGTTTTTT. This translates into CASSPTGGQLNTGELFF.

J is TRBJ1-1 and V is TRBV11-3; 7 nucleotides line up with TRBD1. The CDR3 loop spans 13 amino acids. The germline V gene has CDR1 SGHNT and CDR2 YENEEA. V shed 6 bases and J 2 bases; nucleotides not matched to a gene: 3. The CDR3 loop reads CASRRGRNTEAFF. In DNA form, the CDR3 reads TGTGCCAGCAGGAGGGGGCGAAACACTGAAGCTTTCTTT.

The genes are TRBV19 and TRBJ1-2, with a possible D match to TRBD1 (5 bases). The CDR3 has 13 residues. CDR1 LNHDA and CDR2 SQIVND come from the germline V gene (reference sequence). The V gene lost 5 bases and the J gene lost 6 bases, with 13 bases spanning the gap. The CDR3 bases are TGTGCCAGTAGTGCTACAGGTTCAGATGGCTACACCTTC. Residues: CASSATGSDGYTF.

The chain joins TRBV5-1 to TRBJ1-6; D perhaps matches TRBD1 (5 bases). The V and J ends lost 0 bases and 10 bases respectively, with 11 bases between them. Looked up from germline, CDR1 is SGHRS and CDR2 is YFSETQ. CDR3 length: 14 residues. The CDR3 sequence is CASSLAGRGSPLHF. The CDR3 coding sequence is TGCGCCAGCAGCTTGGCCGGGAGGGGCTCACCCCTCCACTTT.

The rearrangement joins TRBV24-1 to TRBJ2-2; TRBD1 aligns across 7 bases. The length of the CDR3 is 16 residues. The germline CDR1 and CDR2 sequences are KGHDR and SFDVKD. V shed 2 bases and J 0 bases; nucleotides not matched to a gene: 2. As DNA, the CDR3 is TGTGCCACCAGTGATTCGGACAGGTCGAACACCGGGGAGCTGTTTTTT. Protein product: CATSDSDRSNTGELFF.

The V call is TRBV28, the J call TRBJ2-2; TRBD2 is a possible D gene (6 bases). Germline CDR1 is MDHEN and CDR2 is SYDVKM. The CDR3 length is 17 residues. The V end was cut by 4 bases, the J end by 4 bases, with 19 bases between. The CDR3 sequence: CASSSFRRGQITGELFF. The CDR3 DNA is TGTGCCAGCAGTTCCTTCCGGCGGGGTCAGATCACCGGGGAGCTGTTTTTT.

The chain carries TRBV5-4 and TRBJ2-7; 10 positions match TRBD1. Trimming at V came to 2 bases and at J to 4 bases, leaving 6 bases not matched to a gene. The CDR3 has 15 residues. Germline V lookup: CDR1 SGHNT, CDR2 YYREEE (reference sequence). The CDR3 loop is CASSLRRTGGYEQYF. The CDR3 DNA follows: TGTGCCAGCAGCTTAAGAAGGACAGGGGGTTACGAGCAGTACTTC. The full variable domain, completed using reference TRBV5-4 and TRBJ2-7, is ETGVTQSPTHLIKTRGQQVTLRCSSQSGHNTVSWYQQALGQGPQFIFQYYREEENGRGNFPPRFSGLQFPNYSSELNVNALELDDSALYLCASSLRRTGGYEQYFGPGTRLTVT.

The CDR3 coding sequence is TGTGCCAGCAGTCCCCGTCCCCTAGGTGGCTACGAGCAGTACTTC. This encodes CASSPRPLGGYEQYF. J is TRBJ2-7 and V is TRBV5-4; D call uncertain. V was cut by 5 bases and J by 3 bases, with 18 bases left in between. The CDR3 sequence is 15 residues long. Looked up from germline, CDR1 is SGHNT and CDR2 is YYREEE (reference sequence).

The rearrangement uses TRBV5-4 and TRBJ1-1, with TRBD1 identical over 7 bases. The length of the CDR3 is 14 residues. J was trimmed by 1 base and V by 4 bases; bases with no gene match: 4. Germline CDR1 and CDR2: SGHNT and YYREEE (reference sequence). The CDR3 DNA reads as TGTGCCAGCAGCCCCCGGACAGGGAACACTGAAGCTTTCTTT. This codes for CASSPRTGNTEAFF.

The chain uses TRBV11-3 and TRBJ2-7, with 8 bases aligning to TRBD1. Trimming removed 3 bases from V and 4 bases from J; junction bases left unmatched: 2. Germline CDR1 and CDR2: SGHNT and YENEEA. CDR3 length: 13 amino acids. The CDR3 here is CASSLDREYEQYF. CDR3 coding DNA: TGTGCCAGCAGCTTGGACAGGGAATACGAGCAGTACTTC.

The chain recombines TRBV5-1 with TRBJ2-7; D remains unclear. Deletions cut 0 bases from V and 3 bases from J, with 13 bases between. The CDR3 spans 15 residues. Germline V gene lookup returns CDR1 SGHRS and CDR2 YFSETQ. DNA for the CDR3: TGCGCCAGCAGCTTGGCCAACAGCAGGATCTACGAGCAGTACTTC. Amino acids: CASSLANSRIYEQYF.

CDR3 protein: CASSLRGLAGGEQFF. The CDR3 DNA reads TGTGCCAGCAGCTTGAGGGGGCTAGCGGGAGGTGAGCAGTTCTTC. The rearrangement uses TRBV7-2 and TRBJ2-1; 11 bases match TRBD2. CDR1 is SGHTA, CDR2 FQGNSA, per germline. V trimming: 3 bases; J trimming: 9 bases; junction bases outside the gene matches: 7. The CDR3 length is 15 residues.

This chain links TRBV5-4 with TRBJ2-1; D unclear. Germline CDR1 reads SGHNT; CDR2 reads YYREEE (reference sequence). The CDR3 contains 16 residues. V lost 0 bases and J lost 0, with 10 bases in between. CDR3 sequence: CASSLASSHSYNEQFF. The CDR3 DNA is TGTGCCAGCAGCTTGGCTTCCTCACACTCCTACAATGAGCAGTTCTTC.

The rearrangement joins TRBV6-6 to TRBJ2-5; D not resolved. Trimming removed 5 bases from V and 2 bases from J, with 3 bases in between. The V gene's germline CDR1 is MNHNY and CDR2 SVGAGI (reference sequence). The CDR3 runs to 11 residues. CDR3 loop: CASSPQETQYF. DNA for the CDR3: TGTGCCAGCAGTCCGCAAGAGACCCAGTACTTC.

The CDR3 nucleotides are TGCGCCAGCAGCTCTAGCGGGAGTCTTAACAATGAGCAGTTCTTC. Its translation is CASSSSGSLNNEQFF. The chain recombines TRBV5-1 with TRBJ2-1, with TRBD2 matching 10 bases. Germline values: CDR1 SGHRS, CDR2 YFSETQ. V lost 3 bases to trimming and J lost 5 bases; unmatched junction nucleotides: 5. The CDR3 has 15 amino acids. Drawing the rest from reference TRBV5-1 and TRBJ2-1, the complete variable domain is KAGVTQTPRYLIKTRGQQVTLSCSPISGHRSVSWYQQTPGQGLQFLFEYFSETQRNKGNFPGRFSGRQFSNSRSEMNVSTLELGDSALYLCASSSSGSLNNEQFFGPGTRLTVL.

The chain employs TRBV4-2 and TRBJ2-2; possible D gene TRBD2, 5 bases. This CDR3 region has 15 residues. V lost 6 bases, J lost 5 bases, and 16 bases lay in between. CDR1 is LGHNA, CDR2 YNFKEQ, per germline. CDR3 sequence: CASSQPDSDTGELFF. The CDR3 DNA sequence: TGTGCCAGCAGTCAACCCGATAGCGATACCGGGGAGCTGTTTTTT.

This clone was seen a handful of times. The chain has TRBV7-2 and TRBJ1-2; a weak D match, TRBD1 (6 bases). The CDR3 sequence is 14 residues long. The germline CDR1 and CDR2 sequences are SGHTA and FQGNSA. The ends were cut back, 5 bases at V and 8 bases at J, with 18 bases in the middle. The CDR3 DNA reads as TGTGCCAGCAGCCTCTACCGACAGGTTTTGGGCTACACCTTC. It translates to CASSLYRQVLGYTF.

The genes are TRBV13 and TRBJ1-2; the match to TRBD1 covers 7 bases. Germline assignment: CDR1 PRHDT and CDR2 FYEKMQ (reference sequence). The CDR3 spans 15 residues. V lost 1 base to trimming and J lost 5 bases; unmatched junction nucleotides: 7. The CDR3 sequence is CASSLEGAPKYGYTF. The CDR3 bases are TGTGCCAGCAGCTTAGAGGGGGCGCCAAAATATGGCTACACCTTC.

The chain couples TRBV2 to TRBJ1-2; possible D gene TRBD1, 6 bases. Trimming removed 6 bases at V and 6 bases at J, with 17 bases between. The V gene's germline CDR1 is SNHLY and CDR2 FYNNEI. The CDR3 runs to 14 residues. As DNA, the CDR3 is TGTGCCAGCAGCGGACAGTCCGGAGGGAATGGCTACACCTTC. Its protein product is CASSGQSGGNGYTF. Drawing the rest from reference TRBV2 and TRBJ1-2, the complete variable domain is EPEVTQTPSHQVTQMGQEVILRCVPISNHLYFYWYRQILGQKVEFLVSFYNNEISEKSEIFDDQFSVERPDGSNFTLKIRSTKLEDSAMYFCASSGQSGGNGYTFGSGTRLTVV.

This chain connects TRBV7-9 to TRBJ1-1, with D possibly TRBD1 on 6 matching bases. Germline V gene sequence: CDR1 SEHNR, CDR2 FQNEAQ (reference sequence). V gave up 4 bases and J gave up 2 bases, with 11 bases separating them. The CDR3 runs to 14 residues. The CDR3 DNA sequence: TGTGCCAGCAGCTCCCGCAGGGGTAACACTGAAGCTTTCTTT. This translates into CASSSRRGNTEAFF.

The V and J genes are TRBV24-1 and TRBJ2-1; possible D gene TRBD1, 6 bases. The V end was cut by 3 bases, the J end by 8 bases, with 13 bases between. The germline gives CDR1 KGHDR, CDR2 SFDVKD. The CDR3 sequence is 14 residues long. The CDR3 loop reads CATSDEGAGDEQFF. The CDR3 DNA is TGTGCCACCAGTGATGAAGGGGCAGGGGATGAGCAGTTCTTC.

The V gene is TRBV11-2, the J gene TRBJ2-7; D is possibly TRBD1 (6 bases). Trimming stripped 6 bases from V and 5 bases from J, with 14 bases between. The germline V gene encodes CDR1 SGHAT and CDR2 FQNNGV. The CDR3 contains 13 residues. The CDR3 region is CASSLSTGNEQYF. The CDR3 DNA is TGTGCCAGCAGTTTATCGACAGGAAACGAGCAGTACTTC. The full variable domain, in which reference TRBV11-2 and TRBJ2-7 provide the parts outside the CDR3, is EAGVAQSPRYKIIEKRQSVAFWCNPISGHATLYWYQQILGQGPKLLIQFQNNGVVDDSQLPKDRFSAERLKGVDSTLKIQPAKLEDSAVYLCASSLSTGNEQYFGPGTRLTVT.

The gene calls are TRBV18 and TRBJ2-5; 9 nucleotides match TRBD1. The length of the CDR3 is 15 residues. Germline assignment: CDR1 KGHSH and CDR2 LQKENI. Trimming cost V 0 bases and J 5 bases; bases outside gene matches: 4. The CDR3 region is CASSPPGQGTETQYF. CDR3 nucleotide sequence: TGTGCCAGCTCACCACCGGGACAGGGTACCGAGACCCAGTACTTC.

This chain uses TRBV28 with TRBJ1-1; tentatively, D is TRBD1 (5 bases). V lost 2 bases, J lost 6 bases, and 16 bases lay in between. CDR1 and CDR2 (germline): MDHEN, SYDVKM. This CDR3 is 15 amino acids long. This chain's CDR3 is CASSLNPGPRAEAFF. CDR3 DNA sequence: TGTGCCAGCAGTTTAAACCCGGGGCCGAGGGCTGAAGCTTTCTTT.

This chain links TRBV14 with TRBJ2-5; 15 bases align to TRBD2. After removal of 1 base from V and 4 bases from J, the junction contained 1 base not matched to a gene. The germline gives CDR1 SGHDN, CDR2 FVKESK. CDR3 length: 16 residues. The CDR3 DNA sequence: TGTGCCAGCAGCCAAGGGACTAGCGGGAGGGGAGAGACCCAGTACTTC. Its translation is CASSQGTSGRGETQYF. The full variable domain, in which reference TRBV14 and TRBJ2-5 provide the parts outside the CDR3, is EAGVTQFPSHSVIEKGQTVTLRCDPISGHDNLYWYRRVMGKEIKFLLHFVKESKQDESGMPNNRFLAERTGGTYSTLKVQPAELEDSGVYFCASSQGTSGRGETQYFGPGTRLLVL.

This clone was seen more than once but under ten times. The chain has TRBV4-3 and TRBJ2-1; 9 nucleotides agree with TRBD2. The CDR3 loop spans 15 amino acids. Losses at the gene ends were 0 bases for V and 8 bases for J; bases not matched to a gene: 5. The V gene's germline CDR1 is LGHNA and CDR2 YSLEER. CDR3 sequence: CASSQEEGTSYEQFF. CDR3 nucleotide sequence: TGCGCCAGCAGCCAAGAAGAGGGGACTAGCTATGAGCAGTTCTTC.